The rows below give T cell receptor beta chains drawn from one sample of a study of control samples from healthy donors and cancer patients. Clones were sequenced by immunoSEQ multiplex PCR, and TCRdb holds only the in-frame ones, with some missing. The sample records approximately 150,000 clones, 93% being singletons. The sequenced sample was blood. All receptors come from a man aged 18 to 30 in good health. Each CDR3 is given with its conserved first and last residue. Each record gives: clone size, J gene, V gene, D gene, CDR3 length, CDR3 DNA, CDR3 protein. D genes are given only for firm matches. Size values are once, few and many counts, or a class for expanded clones, and some rows have none.

clone size: NA; J gene: TRBJ2-1; V gene: TRBV4-1; D gene: TRBD2; CDR3 length: 15; CDR3 DNA: TGCGCCAGCAGCCAAGAAAGCGGGAGGGGACAGGAGCAGTTCTTC; CDR3 protein: CASSQESGRGQEQFF
clone size: NA; J gene: TRBJ2-7; V gene: TRBV19; D gene: NA; CDR3 length: 13; CDR3 DNA: TGTGCCAGTAGTATGGGGGACATTTACGAGCAGTACTTC; CDR3 protein: CASSMGDIYEQYF
clone size: NA; J gene: TRBJ1-5; V gene: TRBV7-6; D gene: NA; CDR3 length: 21; CDR3 DNA: TGTGCCAGCAGCCTAAGATCTTTCTCAGGGCGGGAGCCCATAGAGGATCAGCCCCAGCATTTT; CDR3 protein: CASSLRSFSGREPIEDQPQHF
clone size: once; J gene: TRBJ1-2; V gene: TRBV5-5; D gene: NA; CDR3 length: 15; CDR3 DNA: TGTGCCAGCAGCTTGGAGGCCGGACATAACTATGGCTACACCTTC; CDR3 protein: CASSLEAGHNYGYTF
clone size: NA; J gene: TRBJ1-4; V gene: TRBV29-1; D gene: NA; CDR3 length: 16; CDR3 DNA: TGCAGCGTTGAAGATTCGCAATGGGGCAGCCCGGAAAAACTGTTTTTT; CDR3 protein: CSVEDSQWGSPEKLFF
clone size: NA; J gene: TRBJ1-3; V gene: TRBV16; D gene: NA; CDR3 length: 13; CDR3 DNA: TGTGCCAGCAGCCAGAGTATTGGAAACACCATATATTTT; CDR3 protein: CASSQSIGNTIYF
clone size: NA; J gene: TRBJ2-2; V gene: TRBV7-9; D gene: TRBD1; CDR3 length: 15; CDR3 DNA: TGTGCCAGCAGCCCGACAGGGAGGAACACCGGGGAGCTGTTTTTT; CDR3 protein: CASSPTGRNTGELFF
clone size: NA; J gene: TRBJ2-2; V gene: TRBV19; D gene: NA; CDR3 length: 16; CDR3 DNA: TGTGCCAGTAGTATCGTGTTTGGAGGAATCGGCGGGGAGCTGTTTTTT; CDR3 protein: CASSIVFGGIGGELFF
clone size: NA; J gene: TRBJ1-5; V gene: TRBV19; D gene: NA; CDR3 length: 15; CDR3 DNA: TGTGCCAGTAGTAGACAGGCCTATAGCAATCAGCCCCAGCATTTT; CDR3 protein: CASSRQAYSNQPQHF
clone size: NA; J gene: TRBJ2-7; V gene: TRBV7-9; D gene: NA; CDR3 length: 15; CDR3 DNA: TGTGCCAGCAGCGGAGGGGCGGGAAAAGCCTACGAGCAGTACTTC; CDR3 protein: CASSGGAGKAYEQYF
clone size: NA; J gene: TRBJ2-1; V gene: TRBV28; D gene: TRBD2; CDR3 length: 15; CDR3 DNA: TGTGCCAGCACCGGAGGTAGCGGGGGGCACAATGAGCAGTTCTTC; CDR3 protein: CASTGGSGGHNEQFF
clone size: NA; J gene: TRBJ2-5; V gene: TRBV13; D gene: NA; CDR3 length: 14; CDR3 DNA: TGTGCCAGCAGCTTAATTACAGCCCAAGAGACCCAGTACTTC; CDR3 protein: CASSLITAQETQYF
clone size: few; J gene: TRBJ1-4; V gene: TRBV4-2; D gene: NA; CDR3 length: 16; CDR3 DNA: TGTGCCAGCAGCCCCGGGGGAACAGCCTTAAATGAAAAACTGTTTTTT; CDR3 protein: CASSPGGTALNEKLFF
clone size: NA; J gene: TRBJ2-7; V gene: TRBV3-1/TRBV3-2; D gene: TRBD2; CDR3 length: 14; CDR3 DNA: TGTGCCAGCAGCCAAGTTGGGGGGGCCTACGAGCAGTACTTC; CDR3 protein: CASSQVGGAYEQYF
clone size: NA; J gene: TRBJ2-5; V gene: TRBV29-1; D gene: NA; CDR3 length: 13; CDR3 DNA: TGCAGCGTTGTTCTGGGGGTGAGGGAGACCCAGTACTTC; CDR3 protein: CSVVLGVRETQYF
clone size: NA; J gene: TRBJ1-4; V gene: TRBV29-1; D gene: TRBD1; CDR3 length: 13; CDR3 DNA: TGCAGCGGCCGGGTGACAGGGAATGAAAAACTGTTTTTT; CDR3 protein: CSGRVTGNEKLFF
clone size: NA; J gene: TRBJ1-1; V gene: TRBV3-1/TRBV3-2; D gene: TRBD1; CDR3 length: 19; CDR3 DNA: TGTGCCAGCAGCCAAAGGTACGGGGCGAAACCGGACAGGGGGCTTGAAGCTTTCTTT; CDR3 protein: CASSQRYGAKPDRGLEAFF
clone size: NA; J gene: TRBJ1-4; V gene: TRBV30; D gene: NA; CDR3 length: 14; CDR3 DNA: TGTGCCTGGAGTGGGGGGGAGGACGAACTAAAACTGTTTTTT; CDR3 protein: CAWSGGEDELKLFF